This is a list of T cell receptor beta chains from one sample in a study of cytomegalovirus exposure and HLA in healthy donors. This table comes from immunoSEQ multiplex PCR, and its TCRdb copy is limited to in-frame clones, with some not included. The table lists 100,000 to 150,000 clones, 60% to 80% of them singletons. Source material: PBMCs. The receptors stem from a male donor in good health and CMV-seronegative. The CDR3 runs from the conserved cysteine through the conserved F or W. D genes are given only for firm matches. The size entry is marked missing in some rows and otherwise reads once, few, many or a size class.

CDR3: CASSPQGARGANVLTF
DNA: TGTGCCAGCAGCCCACAGGGGGCGCGCGGGGCCAACGTCCTGACTTTC
length: 16
V: TRBV7-9
J: TRBJ2-6
size: .
D: TRBD1

CDR3: CASSPRRREQYF
DNA: TGTGCCAGCAGCCCCCGTAGGCGGGAGCAGTACTTC
length: 12
V: TRBV7-2
J: TRBJ2-7
size: .
D: .

CDR3: CAWSVHNSGQETQYF
DNA: TGTGCCTGGAGTGTACATAATAGCGGCCAAGAGACCCAGTACTTC
length: 15
V: TRBV30
J: TRBJ2-5
size: .
D: .

CDR3: CASSYSTSGGYEQYF
DNA: TGTGCCAGCAGTTACTCGACTAGCGGGGGTTACGAGCAGTACTTC
length: 15
V: TRBV6-6
J: TRBJ2-7
size: few
D: TRBD2

CDR3: CASSEQTAPDEQFF
DNA: TGTGCCAGCAGTGAGCAGACAGCGCCCGATGAGCAGTTCTTC
length: 14
V: TRBV6-1
J: TRBJ2-1
size: .
D: .

CDR3: CASSYSISSNYGYTF
DNA: TGTGCCAGCAGTTACTCTATCTCCTCTAACTATGGCTACACCTTC
length: 15
V: TRBV6-5
J: TRBJ1-2
size: .
D: .

CDR3: CASSNRKLAGDEQFF
DNA: TGTGCCAGCAGCAACAGGAAACTAGCGGGGGATGAGCAGTTCTTC
length: 15
V: TRBV21-1
J: TRBJ2-1
size: .
D: .

CDR3: CASSGTDFNQPQHF
DNA: TGTGCCAGCAGTGGGACAGATTTCAATCAGCCCCAGCATTTT
length: 14
V: TRBV6-5
J: TRBJ1-5
size: .
D: TRBD1

CDR3: CASSGGTDTQYF
DNA: TGCGCCAGCAGTGGAGGCACAGATACGCAGTATTTT
length: 12
V: TRBV10-1
J: TRBJ2-3
size: .
D: .

CDR3: CASSRTTGDSLETQYF
DNA: TGTGCCAGCAGCCGGACGACAGGGGATAGCTTAGAGACCCAGTACTTC
length: 16
V: TRBV9
J: TRBJ2-5
size: .
D: TRBD1

CDR3: CASSKQGDREKLFF
DNA: TGTGCCAGCAGCAAACAGGGGGACCGGGAGAAACTGTTTTTT
length: 14
V: TRBV7-2
J: TRBJ1-4
size: .
D: TRBD1

CDR3: CASSVWPAGSEAFF
DNA: TGTGCCAGCAGCGTGTGGCCGGCAGGGTCTGAAGCTTTCTTT
length: 14
V: TRBV9
J: TRBJ1-1
size: once
D: .

CDR3: CASRGGVGYTF
DNA: TGTGCCAGCCGCGGGGGGGTTGGCTACACCTTC
length: 11
V: TRBV19
J: TRBJ1-2
size: .
D: .

CDR3: CASSLARSNTEAFF
DNA: TGTGCCAGCAGCTTAGCCAGGTCTAACACTGAAGCTTTCTTT
length: 14
V: TRBV5-6
J: TRBJ1-1
size: .
D: .

CDR3: CASSLWTPLTGELFF
DNA: TGCGCCAGCAGCCTTTGGACTCCCCTCACCGGGGAGCTGTTTTTT
length: 15
V: TRBV4-1
J: TRBJ2-2
size: .
D: .

CDR3: CASSESSGWAEQYF
DNA: TGTGCCAGCAGTGAAAGTTCAGGGTGGGCCGAGCAGTACTTC
length: 14
V: TRBV6-1
J: TRBJ2-7
size: .
D: .

CDR3: CASSLAADSRTDTQYF
DNA: TGTGCCAGCAGCTTAGCGGCGGATTCTCGGACAGATACGCAGTATTTT
length: 16
V: TRBV13
J: TRBJ2-3
size: .
D: .

CDR3: CASSFHRGQTEAFF
DNA: TGCGCCAGCAGCTTTCACAGGGGCCAGACTGAAGCTTTCTTT
length: 14
V: TRBV5-1
J: TRBJ1-1
size: .
D: TRBD1

CDR3: CASRAGGGSSYNEQFF
DNA: TGCGCCAGCAGGGCGGGGGGCGGGAGCTCCTACAATGAGCAGTTCTTC
length: 16
V: TRBV5-1
J: TRBJ2-1
size: .
D: TRBD2

CDR3: CASSPRPSGTEFGEQYF
DNA: TGTGCCAGCAGCCCCCGACCTTCCGGGACAGAGTTCGGCGAGCAGTACTTC
length: 17
V: TRBV5-8
J: TRBJ2-7
size: few
D: TRBD1

CDR3: CASSLVGGAGGIRNEQFF
DNA: TGTGCCAGCAGCTTAGTCGGCGGCGCGGGGGGAATACGCAATGAGCAGTTCTTC
length: 18
V: TRBV7-2
J: TRBJ2-1
size: .
D: TRBD2

CDR3: CASNEAGETQYF
DNA: TGTGCCAGTAACGAGGCCGGAGAGACCCAGTACTTC
length: 12
V: TRBV5-6
J: TRBJ2-5
size: once
D: .

CDR3: CASSSPQGLETQYF
DNA: TGCGCCAGCAGCTCCCCACAGGGTTTGGAGACCCAGTACTTC
length: 14
V: TRBV5-1
J: TRBJ2-5
size: .
D: .

CDR3: CAWSAGTGGRSGNTIYF
DNA: TGTGCCTGGAGCGCCGGGACAGGGGGCCGCTCTGGAAACACCATATATTTT
length: 17
V: TRBV30
J: TRBJ1-3
size: .
D: TRBD1

CDR3: CSVSDSLNQPQHF
DNA: TGCAGCGTGTCCGACAGCCTTAATCAGCCCCAGCATTTT
length: 13
V: TRBV29-1
J: TRBJ1-5
size: .
D: .

CDR3: CASSLGDNQPQHF
DNA: TGTGCCAGCAGCTTGGGAGACAATCAGCCCCAGCATTTT
length: 13
V: TRBV5-6
J: TRBJ1-5
size: .
D: .